This T cell receptor (beta chain) was documented in a study of response to subunit inactivated influenza vaccine. The CDR3 has 12 residues. V was clipped by 6 bases and J by 4 bases; unmatched bases: 4. Per the germline V gene, CDR1 is SQVTM and CDR2 is ANQGSEA. TCRdb processed the RT-PCR reads anew with MiXCR; each CDR3 protein has one entry. Among fewer than 400,000 distinct CDR3 sequences listed, 21% were seen once. The chain has TRBV29-1 and TRBJ1-1; 8 nucleotides match TRBD1. This sample comprised PBMCs from blood, obtained about 19 months after vaccination. This sequence originates from a man between 50 and 69 years old who received an inactivated influenza vaccine. The CDR3 loop is CSVQQGGTEAFF. CDR3 DNA: TGCAGCGTGCAACAGGGGGGCACTGAAGCTTTCTTT.